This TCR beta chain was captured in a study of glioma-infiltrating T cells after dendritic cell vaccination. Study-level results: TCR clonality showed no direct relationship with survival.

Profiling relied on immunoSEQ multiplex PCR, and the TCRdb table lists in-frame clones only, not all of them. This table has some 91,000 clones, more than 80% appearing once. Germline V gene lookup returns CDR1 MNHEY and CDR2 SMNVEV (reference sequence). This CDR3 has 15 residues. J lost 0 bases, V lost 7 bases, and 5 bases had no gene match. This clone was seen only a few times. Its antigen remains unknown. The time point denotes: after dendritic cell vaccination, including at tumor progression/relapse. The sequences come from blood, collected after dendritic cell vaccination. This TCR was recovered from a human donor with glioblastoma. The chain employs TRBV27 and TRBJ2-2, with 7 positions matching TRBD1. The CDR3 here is CASKRDRANTGELFF. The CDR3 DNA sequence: TGTGCCAGCAAAAGAGACAGGGCGAACACCGGGGAGCTGTTTTTT.